This T cell receptor (beta chain) emerged from a study of blood T cells in healthy people across ages. General study points: The study found TCR beta diversity correlated strongly with naive T cell percentage.

Details on this clonotype: Its antigen is currently unknown. A read error may be the cause here, since a much bigger clone is one base away.

In germline, CDR1 is SEHNR, CDR2 FQNEAQ (reference sequence). Germline trimming cut 2 bases from V and 11 bases from J; bases unmatched to any gene: 10. This CDR3 has 15 amino acids. A second PCR of about 7 to 11 cycles used a sample-barcoded 5' primer and a J-beta primer mix. Each cDNA molecule received a tag from a template-switch adaptor that had 12 random nucleotides. From the 5' RACE reads, TCRdb called clonotypes with MiXCR, one entry per CDR3 protein. The sample carries approximately 700,000 distinct CDR3 sequences, approximately 31% recorded once. Sequenced input: blood. This clonotype was obtained from a woman older than 75 in good health. The rearrangement links TRBV7-9 to TRBJ2-5; 11 nucleotides match TRBD2. DNA for the CDR3: TGTGCCAGCAGCTTAAGGGGACTAGCGGACAATGAGCAGTACTTC. It yields the protein CASSLRGLADNEQYF. The complete variable domain, with remaining parts taken from reference TRBV7-9 and TRBJ2-5, reads DTGVSQNPRHKITKRGQNVTFRCDPISEHNRLYWYRQTLGQGPEFLTYFQNEAQLEKSRLLSDRFSAERPKGSFSTLEIQRTEQGDSAMYLCASSLRGLADNEQYFGPGTRLLVL.